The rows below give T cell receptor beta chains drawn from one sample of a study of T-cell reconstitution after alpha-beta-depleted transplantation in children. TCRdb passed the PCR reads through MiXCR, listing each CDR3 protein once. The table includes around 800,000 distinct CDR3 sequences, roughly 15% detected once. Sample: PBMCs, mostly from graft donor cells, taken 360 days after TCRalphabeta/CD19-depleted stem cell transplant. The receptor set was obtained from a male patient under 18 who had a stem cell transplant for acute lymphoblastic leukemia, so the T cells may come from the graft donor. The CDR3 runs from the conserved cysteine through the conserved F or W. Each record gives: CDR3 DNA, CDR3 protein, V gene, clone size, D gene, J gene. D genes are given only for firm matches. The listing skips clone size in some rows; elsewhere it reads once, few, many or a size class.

DNA: TGTGCCAGCAGCCCGCATCCGATGTTCTCAGGGGAGACCCAGTACTTC
CDR3: CASSPHPMFSGETQYF
V: TRBV7-2
size: few
D: .
J: TRBJ2-5

DNA: TGTGCCAGCAGCTTAGGTCTTTCCAGCTCTGGAAACACCATATATTTT
CDR3: CASSLGLSSSGNTIYF
V: TRBV5-5
size: .
D: .
J: TRBJ1-3

DNA: TGCGCCAGCAGCCAAGCCCCGGCCGGGGTCCTCTACGAGCAGTACTTC
CDR3: CASSQAPAGVLYEQYF
V: TRBV4-1
size: few
D: .
J: TRBJ2-7

DNA: TGTGCCACCAGCAGACCCTCCTACAATGAGCAGTTCTTC
CDR3: CATSRPSYNEQFF
V: TRBV15
size: .
D: .
J: TRBJ2-1

DNA: TGTGCCAGCAGCGGAATGGGGCCCGGGGAGCTGTTTTTT
CDR3: CASSGMGPGELFF
V: TRBV5-8
size: few
D: .
J: TRBJ2-2

DNA: TGCGCCAGCAGCCAAGATGGTAGCGGCAGGGGGGCCTACGAGCAGTACTTC
CDR3: CASSQDGSGRGAYEQYF
V: TRBV4-1
size: once
D: .
J: TRBJ2-7

DNA: TGTGCCACCCAGAGAGGGAAGGACAGGGGGAATGAGCAGTTCTTC
CDR3: CATQRGKDRGNEQFF
V: TRBV6-1
size: few
D: TRBD1
J: TRBJ2-1

DNA: TGCAGCGTCTTTTCGGAGGCTTCAACTAATGAAAAACTGTTTTTT
CDR3: CSVFSEASTNEKLFF
V: TRBV29-1
size: .
D: .
J: TRBJ1-4

DNA: TGTGCCAGCAGCTTTAGTCCGGGAGCCATGAACACTGAAGCTTTCTTT
CDR3: CASSFSPGAMNTEAFF
V: TRBV7-9
size: .
D: .
J: TRBJ1-1

DNA: TGTGCCAGCAGCCAAGATGAGGGAGGGCGGGGCAATGAGCAGTTCTTC
CDR3: CASSQDEGGRGNEQFF
V: TRBV4-2
size: once
D: TRBD2
J: TRBJ2-1

DNA: TGCGCCAGCAGCGCCGACCTTGCGCAGTACTTC
CDR3: CASSADLAQYF
V: TRBV5-1
size: few
D: .
J: TRBJ2-7

DNA: TGTGCCACCAGGGGGTACAATGAGCAGTTCTTC
CDR3: CATRGYNEQFF
V: TRBV24-1
size: few
D: .
J: TRBJ2-1

DNA: TGTGCCAGCAACCCCCTAGCGGGGGGCTACAATGAGCAGTTCTTC
CDR3: CASNPLAGGYNEQFF
V: TRBV9
size: .
D: TRBD2
J: TRBJ2-1

DNA: TGTGCCAGCTCACCCCTTCTAGCCTCCTCAGCGTACGAGCAGTACTTC
CDR3: CASSPLLASSAYEQYF
V: TRBV18
size: .
D: .
J: TRBJ2-7

DNA: TGTGCCAGTACCGCTACAGGAGCCTATGGCTACACCTTC
CDR3: CASTATGAYGYTF
V: TRBV19
size: .
D: .
J: TRBJ1-2

DNA: TGTGCCAGCTCAGGGCTAGCGAGATATTTGTGGGAGCAGTACTTC
CDR3: CASSGLARYLWEQYF
V: TRBV18
size: .
D: .
J: TRBJ2-7

DNA: TGTGCCAGCAGCCAAGATCAGGGGCGAAGCGAGCAGTACTTC
CDR3: CASSQDQGRSEQYF
V: TRBV4-2
size: .
D: .
J: TRBJ2-7

DNA: TGTGCCAGCAGTGAATATGTAGGGGATGAGCAGTTCTTC
CDR3: CASSEYVGDEQFF
V: TRBV25-1
size: .
D: .
J: TRBJ2-1

DNA: TGTGCCAGCTCACCATATAGAGGGACGACGGAGAGGCACAATGAGCAGTTCTTC
CDR3: CASSPYRGTTERHNEQFF
V: TRBV18
size: few
D: .
J: TRBJ2-1

DNA: TGTGCCAGCAGTTTGACTTTCCTCTACGAGCAGTACTTC
CDR3: CASSLTFLYEQYF
V: TRBV7-2
size: few
D: .
J: TRBJ2-7

DNA: TGCAGTGCCGCCGCGACTTCTCCAGGGACTGAAGCTTTCTTT
CDR3: CSAAATSPGTEAFF
V: TRBV20-1
size: few
D: .
J: TRBJ1-1

DNA: TGTGCCAGCAGCCCTCGAGGGAGGGGGGCCAAAAACATTCAGTACTTC
CDR3: CASSPRGRGAKNIQYF
V: TRBV4-2
size: .
D: .
J: TRBJ2-4

DNA: TGCGCCAGCAGCCCCCAGGGACTAGCGGGAGCCCCCCTCTACAATGAGCAGTTCTTC
CDR3: CASSPQGLAGAPLYNEQFF
V: TRBV4-1
size: few
D: TRBD2
J: TRBJ2-1

DNA: TGTGCCAGCAGTTTCCTGACTAGCGGAACCTACAATGAGCAGTTCTTC
CDR3: CASSFLTSGTYNEQFF
V: TRBV27
size: many
D: TRBD2
J: TRBJ2-1

DNA: TGTGCCAGCAGCTTTTGGGGTTTAACCTACGAGCAGTACTTC
CDR3: CASSFWGLTYEQYF
V: TRBV7-9
size: .
D: .
J: TRBJ2-7

DNA: TGTGCCAGCATTTCCGTATCCTACAATGAGCAGTTCTTC
CDR3: CASISVSYNEQFF
V: TRBV6-6
size: .
D: .
J: TRBJ2-1

DNA: TGCGCCAGCAGCCAAGCCTTCGGGGCTAGCGGGACGGGCGAGCAGTACTTC
CDR3: CASSQAFGASGTGEQYF
V: TRBV4-1
size: .
D: TRBD2
J: TRBJ2-7

DNA: TGTGCCAGCAGTCTCCTTCCAGGATTCTACGAGCAGTACTTC
CDR3: CASSLLPGFYEQYF
V: TRBV7-6
size: few
D: .
J: TRBJ2-7

DNA: TGTGCCAGCAGTGACCTTGACGGACCAGCCCCCTACGAGCAGTACTTC
CDR3: CASSDLDGPAPYEQYF
V: TRBV25-1
size: .
D: .
J: TRBJ2-7